This is a list of T cell receptor beta chains from one sample in a study of radiotherapy plus CTLA-4 blockade in lung cancer. Measured with immunoSEQ multiplex PCR; TCRdb has only the in-frame clones, and not every one. The data show 60,000 to 85,000 clones, roughly 86% seen once. The sample here was peripheral blood, taken from a patient treated with radiotherapy plus ipilimumab. Receptor source: a human donor with non-small cell lung cancer who had stable disease on radiotherapy plus ipilimumab. Each CDR3 is given with its conserved first and last residue. Fields, in order: V gene, CDR3 protein.

>TRBV7-2
CASSPRSGDYEQYF
>TRBV6-1
CASSPPGQVGNTIYF
>TRBV7-2
CASSLGVSGDTQYF
>TRBV27
CASSLLRQGVGGELFF
>TRBV4-1
CASSSPGQLNYGYTF
>TRBV9
CASSEGLAGRGEQFF
>TRBV6-5
CASSEGTGTYEQYF
>TRBV6-5
CASRPGQGPQYF
>TRBV25-1
CASSDQGRTEAFF
>TRBV19
CASSIGRRAEAFF
>TRBV5-6
CASSLDGGTDTQYF
>TRBV6-5
CASSPGTGYSPLHF
>TRBV7-6
CASSLDQLAYNEQFF
>TRBV2
CASSHDGLATDTQYF
>TRBV28
CASSRLAGDEQYF
>TRBV5-6
CASSFGGLGAYQETQYF
>TRBV6-1
CASSDRQKNTEAFF
>TRBV27
CASSFGGNSGNEQFF
>TRBV19
CASSERGGLGEQFF
>TRBV6-1
CASSIYSSYNEQFF
>TRBV15
CATSIYGQPNTEAFF
>TRBV9
CASSVGTSGGVVQYF
>TRBV5-1
CASSLAGPLLAGEEQFF
>TRBV27
CASSPRTFYNEQFF
>TRBV7-9
CASRTTGGAGELFF
>TRBV11-2
CASSLGRAYEQYF
>TRBV11-2
CASSLEGVGRQETQYF
>TRBV19
CASSIRTSDSPLHF
>TRBV18
CASSPPGTGRRELFF
>TRBV28
CASNSGSNLGEQYF
>TRBV2
CATQGVSYDEQFF
>TRBV4-1
CASSLWLLAYEQYF
>TRBV27
CASRNSGRGTEAFF
>TRBV28
CASTSTGGGYTF
>TRBV19
CASSIGTGPYEQYF